This T cell receptor beta chain derives from a study of Graves' ophthalmopathy and Graves' hyperthyroidism. The sequenced template was RNA, covering the TCR beta CDR3 region. HTBI primers were employed in first-round RT-PCR, then a second-round multiplex PCR followed. TCRdb re-analysed the multiplex PCR reads in MiXCR, keeping a single row per CDR3 protein. The repertoire holds over a million distinct CDR3 sequences, with around a third as singletons. Excluded were patients with other autoimmune diseases, uncontrolled infections, pregnancy or lactation. Study-wide points: Between ophthalmopathy and stable hyperthyroidism, a 13-signature model drew a separation with nearly 90% sensitivity and less than 83% specificity.

CDR1 is MGHDK, CDR2 SYGVNS, per germline. The CDR3 has 14 residues. V was cut by 6 bases and J by 8 bases, with 14 bases left in between. A word on this clonotype: The antigen remains undetermined.

The clonotype originates from an adult man with Graves' hyperthyroidism. Sequenced: peripheral blood or thyroid tissue (not recorded which). The J gene is TRBJ1-6, the V gene TRBV25-1; no clear D gene. In nucleotides, the CDR3 is TGTGCCAGCAGGTCCCCAGGCGGTGATTCACCCCTCCACTTT. Amino acids: CASRSPGGDSPLHF.